A single sample is the source of the 12 T cell receptor beta chains below, sequenced in a study of human T cells and chemical hapten exposure (dated by TCRdb to 2020 to 2023). Per the publication, the time point label means: patch test 3, about 24 weeks after DPC sensitization. The meaning of the sample's treatment or condition label: therapeutic diphenylcyclopropenone sensitization with weekly scalp DPC. Libraries were made using RACE. The data were produced on a NextSeq 500. The raw public reads went through TCRdb reprocessing: fastp at Q25, MiXCR clone calling, in-frame beta chains kept. Each CDR3 protein appears once, grouped with its most common genes and DNA. Recorded for this sample are roughly 62,000 distinct CDR3 sequences; approximately 13% of them occurred a single time. Together, the top ten hold 2% to 2.5% of the sample. The material was whole blood, obtained in connection with sensitization to the hapten diphenylcyclopropenone (DPC). The receptors stem from a young man with alopecia areata. Some clones in this sample may be carry-over from other donors' samples.

The rearrangement links TRBV5-4 to TRBJ2-5; D uncertain. Trimming stripped 5 bases from V and 3 bases from J, with 14 bases between. The CDR3 has 14 amino acids. Germline CDR1 and CDR2: SGHNT and YYREEE (reference sequence). CDR3 nucleotides: TGTGCCAGCAGGAAACCTGACACTGAAGAGACCCAGTACTTC. It is translated as CASRKPDTEETQYF.

This clonotype was observed at least ten times. The chain couples TRBV6-5 to TRBJ1-5; D is ambiguous. The V gene lost 5 bases and the J gene lost 0 bases, with 5 bases spanning the gap. The CDR3 is 13 residues long. Per germline, CDR1 MNHEY and CDR2 SVGAGI. Here the CDR3 reads CASSQGSNQPQHF. DNA for the CDR3: TGTGCCAGCAGTCAAGGTAGCAATCAGCCCCAGCATTTT.

This clonotype has more than one count but fewer than ten. J is TRBJ1-6 and V is TRBV18, with D maybe TRBD1 (6 bases). The germline V gene has CDR1 KGHSH and CDR2 LQKENI. Trimming took 3 bases from V and 5 from J, leaving 11 bases between them. The CDR3 spans 15 residues. CDR3 region: CASSPLQGDNSPLHF. The CDR3 coding sequence is TGTGCCAGCTCACCGTTACAGGGAGATAATTCACCCCTCCACTTT.

This clonotype came up many times. This chain links TRBV2 with TRBJ2-2, with a tentative D call TRBD2 (6 bases). Germline CDR1 reads SNHLY; CDR2 reads FYNNEI. This CDR3 region has 14 residues. V lost 9 bases, J lost 2 bases, and 13 bases lay in between. CDR3 nucleotide sequence: TGTGCCAGGCGGGGCAGGGCAAACACCGGGGAGCTGTTTTTT. Its protein product is CARRGRANTGELFF. The full variable domain, its missing parts supplied by reference TRBV2 and TRBJ2-2, is EPEVTQTPSHQVTQMGQEVILRCVPISNHLYFYWYRQILGQKVEFLVSFYNNEISEKSEIFDDQFSVERPDGSNFTLKIRSTKLEDSAMYFCARRGRANTGELFFGEGSRLTVL.

There are a few counts of this clonotype. V and J are TRBV18 and TRBJ2-3; D unresolved. V was clipped by 3 bases and J by 4 bases, with 11 bases between them. There are 14 residues in the CDR3. CDR1 is KGHSH, CDR2 LQKENI, per germline. The CDR3 spells CASSPGTVADTQYF. For the CDR3, the DNA is TGTGCCAGCTCACCCGGAACAGTTGCAGATACGCAGTATTTT.

The chain is built from TRBV4-2 and TRBJ1-1; D ambiguous. V was clipped by 2 bases and J by 2 bases, with 6 bases between them. The CDR3 spans 13 residues. The germline V gene has CDR1 LGHNA and CDR2 YNFKEQ. CDR3 amino acids: CASSQFANTEAFF. The CDR3 DNA sequence: TGTGCCAGCAGCCAATTCGCAAACACTGAAGCTTTCTTT.

The chain is built from TRBV10-3 and TRBJ1-5, with D unclear. V was trimmed by 4 bases and J by 5 bases, leaving 9 bases between them. This CDR3 is 13 amino acids long. Germline lookup yields CDR1 ENHRY and CDR2 SYGVKD. CDR3 bases: TGTGCCATCAGTGTGGATACGCATCAGCCCCAGCATTTT. The encoded protein is CAISVDTHQPQHF.

This clonotype turned up a few times. This chain links TRBV18 with TRBJ2-1; no reliable D call. CDR1 KGHSH and CDR2 LQKENI come from the germline V gene. The CDR3 is 14 residues long. Trimming stripped 3 bases from V and 10 bases from J, with 16 bases between. The CDR3, as DNA: TGTGCCAGCTCACCCCGTGAAGGGCCTATGGAGCAGTTCTTC. It encodes CASSPREGPMEQFF.

Only a few counts were recorded for this clonotype. V is TRBV10-3 and J is TRBJ2-3; 7 nucleotides match TRBD2. Losses at the gene ends were 2 bases for V and 9 bases for J; bases not matched to a gene: 14. From germline, CDR1 is ENHRY and CDR2 SYGVKD. The CDR3 extends over 16 amino acids. This CDR3 is CAISETASGGRGTQYF. The CDR3 bases are TGTGCCATCAGTGAGACGGCTAGCGGAGGCCGTGGGACGCAGTATTTT.

Only a few counts were recorded for this clonotype. V and J are TRBV6-5 and TRBJ2-5; D is ambiguous. CDR3 length: 15 amino acids. V gave up 2 bases and J gave up 5 bases, with 15 bases separating them. The germline V gene encodes CDR1 MNHEY and CDR2 SVGAGI. The CDR3 DNA reads as TGTGCCAGCAGTTACGTACGGCAGTTCGGCGAGACCCAGTACTTC. This translates into CASSYVRQFGETQYF.

This clonotype was recorded at least ten times. In DNA form, the CDR3 reads TGTGCCAGCAGCCCGAGACTAGCGGGGGGAAACAATGAGCAGTTCTTC. Translated: CASSPRLAGGNNEQFF. This rearrangement joins TRBV12-3 or TRBV12-4 to TRBJ2-1; 13 bases are a match to TRBD2. V was pared by 6 bases and J by 5 bases, with 7 bases of the junction left unmatched. CDR3 length: 16 amino acids.

This clonotype was picked up many times. The J gene is TRBJ2-1, the V gene TRBV4-1; the D gene is possibly TRBD1 (7 bases). Germline-derived CDR1 and CDR2 are MGHRA and YSYEKL. The CDR3 extends over 18 amino acids. V lost 0 bases and J lost 2, with 17 bases in between. CDR3 sequence reads: CASSQDGLGGGAYNEQFF. As DNA, the CDR3 is TGCGCCAGCAGCCAAGATGGTCTCGGAGGGGGCGCCTACAATGAGCAGTTCTTC.